This T cell receptor beta chain emerged from a study of blood T cell repertoires in COVID-19. About the study: The cDNA or gDNA used as material had been derived from T cells, B-cell-depleted T cells, or PBMCs.

This CDR3 comprises 15 residues. The germline V and J ends were trimmed by 8 bases and 0 bases, with 14 bases remaining between them. Per germline, CDR1 MNHEY and CDR2 SVGAGI. Per the study methods: The assay estimated nucleated cells by amplifying reference gene primers. Only in-frame clones appear in the TCRdb table, and some are missing; sequencing was by immunoSEQ multiplex PCR. The V and J calls and the clone size are those of that table, but D and trimming were determined from the DNA. The profile shows 130,000 or so clones, 70% to 90% of them singletons. The clonotype was recovered from a man aged 65-85 years with active COVID-19. The source material was peripheral blood. V usage is TRBV6-5 and J usage is TRBJ2-1, with no clear D. Here the CDR3 reads CASSLAAFSYNEQFF. CDR3 nucleotide sequence: TGTGCCAGCTCCCTCGCGGCCTTCTCCTACAATGAGCAGTTCTTC.